Listed here are 21 T cell receptor beta chains from one sample, sequenced in a study of regulatory T cells in long-lasting Graves disease. The time point was: persistent/refractory GD, antithyroid drugs over 5 years with positive TRAb. Preparation of the TCR library used RNA extracted from PBMCs. TCR beta libraries were built with iRepertoire HTBI primers and Arm-PCR of CDR3 regions. TCRdb processed the multiplex PCR reads anew with MiXCR; each CDR3 protein has one entry. The sample holds roughly 400,000 distinct CDR3 sequences, less than 25% seen once. This specimen was peripheral blood mononuclear cells (PBMCs), taken when the disease was refractory, from a patient treated with antithyroid drugs. The receptors here all came from a female donor with Graves disease.

This clonotype was detected ten times or more. V is TRBV19 and J is TRBJ1-5; D is perhaps TRBD1 (6 bases). This CDR3 has 15 residues. V gave up 7 bases and J gave up 3 bases, with 16 bases separating them. Germline-derived CDR1 and CDR2 are LNHDA and SQIVND (reference sequence). The CDR3 spells CASTSNRANNQPQHF. In DNA, the CDR3 is TGTGCCAGTACGTCCAACAGGGCGAACAATCAGCCCCAGCATTTT.

V is TRBV7-2 and J is TRBJ2-2, with TRBD2 identical over 12 bases. The germline V gene encodes CDR1 SGHTA and CDR2 FQGNSA. V trimming: 2 bases; J trimming: 6 bases; junction bases outside the gene matches: 7. The length of the CDR3 is 17 residues. The CDR3, as DNA: TGTGCCAGCAGCTTACCTAGCGGGAGGGCCGGAGCCGGGGAGCTGTTTTTT. Translated: CASSLPSGRAGAGELFF.

The genes are TRBV20-1 and TRBJ1-2; D unclear. The germline V gene encodes CDR1 DFQATT and CDR2 SNEGSKA (reference sequence). The CDR3 contains 12 residues. The V end was cut by 4 bases, the J end by 4 bases, with 10 bases between. This CDR3 is CSAMRGLYGYTF. CDR3 nucleotide sequence: TGCAGTGCTATGAGAGGGCTCTATGGCTACACCTTC.

The J gene is TRBJ2-7, the V gene TRBV20-1, with 8 bases matching TRBD2. The CDR3 consists of 14 residues. The V and J ends lost 3 bases and 2 bases, in that order; junction bases with no gene match: 6. Germline CDR1 and CDR2: DFQATT and SNEGSKA (reference sequence). This CDR3 reads CSARVAGITYEQYF. CDR3 coding DNA: TGCAGTGCTAGGGTAGCGGGAATTACCTACGAGCAGTACTTC.

This clonotype has a handful of counts. This chain joins TRBV24-1 and TRBJ2-2; 9 nucleotides agree with TRBD2. V shed 4 bases and J 4 bases; nucleotides not matched to a gene: 3. The CDR3 spans 15 residues. Germline assignment: CDR1 KGHDR and CDR2 SFDVKD. The CDR3, as DNA: TGTGCCACCAGTGAGCGAGCGGGAGGCACCGGGGAGCTGTTTTTT. This translates into CATSERAGGTGELFF.

The chain carries TRBV7-9 and TRBJ2-7; D unclear. The CDR3 is made up of 15 amino acids. Germline V gives CDR1 SEHNR, CDR2 FQNEAQ (reference sequence). V was pared by 1 base and J by 0 bases, with 10 bases between. The CDR3 DNA follows: TGTGCCAGCAGCTTAGGCACGGCCTCCTCCTACGAGCAGTACTTC. As protein: CASSLGTASSYEQYF.

This clonotype was found many times. V usage is TRBV7-2 and J usage is TRBJ1-6; D perhaps matches TRBD1 (5 bases). The CDR3 spans 14 residues. Germline CDR1 reads SGHTA; CDR2 reads FQGNSA. The germline V and J ends were trimmed by 1 base and 4 bases, with 5 bases remaining between them. The CDR3 DNA follows: TGTGCCAGCAGCTTAGGGACATATAATTCACCCCTCCACTTT. Translating gives CASSLGTYNSPLHF.

This clonotype was seen a few times. The V call is TRBV19, the J call TRBJ2-7; 9 bases are shared with TRBD1. V gave up 8 bases and J gave up 3 bases; unmatched junction bases: 17. The germline V gene encodes CDR1 LNHDA and CDR2 SQIVND (reference sequence). The CDR3 has 17 residues. CDR3 in DNA: TGTGCCAGTGGTCGCCCGTCCACAGGGGGCGATGACTACGAGCAGTACTTC. Translating gives CASGRPSTGGDDYEQYF. Supplemented by reference TRBV19 and TRBJ2-7, the full variable domain reads DGGITQSPKYLFRKEGQNVTLSCEQNLNHDAMYWYRQDPGQGLRLIYYSQIVNDFQKGDIAEGYSVSREKKESFPLTVTSAQKNPTAFYLCASGRPSTGGDDYEQYFGPGTRLTVT.

The chain carries TRBV9 and TRBJ1-4, with unresolved D. The CDR3 length is 16 residues. Trimming pared 6 bases from V and 0 bases from J, leaving 15 bases between. Per germline, CDR1 SGDLS and CDR2 YYNGEE. The CDR3 loop reads CASTPGGGTTNEKLFF. CDR3 DNA: TGTGCCAGCACCCCAGGAGGAGGCACAACTAATGAAAAACTGTTTTTT.

The genes are TRBV19 and TRBJ2-3; a weak D match, TRBD2 (6 bases). The length of the CDR3 is 14 residues. The germline gives CDR1 LNHDA, CDR2 SQIVND (reference sequence). The V end was cut by 1 base, the J end by 6 bases, with 11 bases between. CDR3 DNA: TGTGCCAGTAGTATAGCTCGGAGGGAGGATACGCAGTATTTT. Its translation: CASSIARREDTQYF.

CDR3 sequence (DNA): TGTGCCAGTAGTCGGACATTCGGGAGCAATCAGCCCCAGCATTTT. This codes for CASSRTFGSNQPQHF. The V and J genes are TRBV19 and TRBJ1-5, with a tentative D call TRBD1 (5 bases). CDR1 and CDR2 (germline): LNHDA, SQIVND (reference sequence). The CDR3 is 15 amino acids. The V end lost 5 bases, the J end lost 1 base, and 12 bases lay between the germline ends.

The V call is TRBV6-1, the J call TRBJ2-2; perhaps D is TRBD1 or TRBD2 (5 bases each). The length of the CDR3 is 14 residues. CDR1 is MNHNS and CDR2 is SASEGT in the germline V gene. Trimming took 10 bases from V and 8 from J, leaving 20 bases between them. CDR3 sequence: CATQTPGLAGELFF. CDR3 DNA: TGTGCCACCCAAACCCCGGGGCTTGCAGGGGAGCTGTTTTTT.

This clonotype was observed a handful of times. The V gene is TRBV6-1, the J gene TRBJ1-4; possible D gene TRBD1, 6 bases. V was shortened by 6 bases and J by 7 bases, with 9 bases between the two germline ends. Per germline, CDR1 MNHNS and CDR2 SASEGT. CDR3 length equals 12 residues. As DNA, the CDR3 is TGTGCCAGCAGCAGGACAGCTGAAAAACTGTTTTTT. Its protein is CASSRTAEKLFF.

This chain links TRBV5-6 with TRBJ2-2; no reliable D call. Trimming stripped 4 bases from V and 3 bases from J, with 4 bases between. CDR1 is SGHDT and CDR2 is YYEEEE in the germline V gene. The CDR3 consists of 12 residues. The CDR3 bases are TGTGCCAGCAGCATGGACACCGGGGAGCTGTTTTTT. It encodes CASSMDTGELFF.

This clonotype was seen ten or more times. CDR3 sequence (DNA): TGTGCCAGCAGTGAGGCAGGGGGCGGAAGCAATCAGCCCCAGCATTTT. Residues: CASSEAGGGSNQPQHF. The rearrangement uses TRBV2 and TRBJ1-5; 8 nucleotides align to TRBD1. V shed 3 bases, J shed 1 base, and the junction held 5 bases outside the gene matches. The CDR3 loop spans 16 amino acids. Germline CDR1 reads SNHLY; CDR2 reads FYNNEI.

This clonotype was counted many times. The chain links TRBV7-2 to TRBJ1-2; no reliable D call. With 5 bases removed from V and 8 bases from J, the gap between germline ends came to 12 bases. Germline V gene data show CDR1 as SGHTA and CDR2 as FQGNSA. The CDR3 sequence is 12 residues long. In nucleotides, the CDR3 is TGTGCCAGCAGCCAAACGACGGACGGCTACACCTTC. It encodes CASSQTTDGYTF.

This clonotype occurred a few times. J is TRBJ2-7 and V is TRBV29-1; 9 positions agree with TRBD2. J gave up 4 bases and V 8 bases, and 6 bases lay outside the gene matches. The CDR3 contains 12 residues. Germline CDR1 is SQVTM and CDR2 is ANQGSEA. The CDR3 loop reads CSLSGSWYEQYF. DNA for the CDR3: TGCAGCCTTAGCGGGAGCTGGTACGAGCAGTACTTC.

This clonotype was seen repeatedly, ten times or more. The rearrangement uses TRBV11-1 and TRBJ2-7; D gene unclear. The CDR3 is made up of 14 amino acids. Germline lookup yields CDR1 SGHAT and CDR2 FQDESV (reference sequence). V was pared by 2 bases and J by 2 bases, with 10 bases between. The CDR3 DNA follows: TGTGCCAGCAGCTTATATCAACAGCCCTACGAGCAGTACTTC. Encoded protein: CASSLYQQPYEQYF.

This clonotype has ten or more counts. This sequence joins TRBV30 and TRBJ1-5, with D tentatively TRBD1 (5 bases). This CDR3 contains 15 residues. With 5 bases removed from V and 5 bases from J, the gap between germline ends came to 19 bases. Germline V gene data show CDR1 as GTSNPN and CDR2 as SVGIG (reference sequence). This chain's CDR3 is CAWVISTDPDQPQHF. Here the CDR3 DNA reads TGTGCCTGGGTAATTTCGACAGATCCTGATCAGCCCCAGCATTTT.

This clonotype occurred many times. The chain joins TRBV7-2 to TRBJ1-4; no reliable D call. The germline V gene has CDR1 SGHTA and CDR2 FQGNSA. There are 13 residues in the CDR3. Trimming removed 1 base at V and 8 bases at J, with 8 bases between. The CDR3: CASSLVPGEKLFF. The CDR3 DNA is TGTGCCAGCAGCTTAGTGCCGGGGGAAAAACTGTTTTTT.

This clonotype came up many times. The gene calls are TRBV19 and TRBJ1-6; D is uncertain. V lost 8 bases and J lost 4, with 12 bases in between. The CDR3 covers 14 residues. The V gene's germline CDR1 is LNHDA and CDR2 SQIVND (reference sequence). Here the CDR3 reads CASAALGYNSPLHF. The CDR3 DNA is TGTGCCAGTGCGGCCCTGGGGTATAATTCACCCCTCCACTTT.